Sequencing of this T cell receptor (beta chain) was carried out in a study of STAT3 mutations in large granular lymphocyte leukemia. Across the whole study: Roughly half the longitudinally sequenced T-LGLL patients had canonical STAT3 mutations.

This clone was observed a few times. Its antigen is as yet unknown. Study results and limitations: TCR clonotype switching after therapy occurred in 6 of 18 patients. At least one immunodominant TCR beta clonotype appeared in every T-cell large granular lymphocyte leukemia patient.

Data came from immunoSEQ multiplex PCR; TCRdb stores just in-frame clones and leaves some out. The sample consists of about 5,700 clones, around 77% of them appearing once. CDR3 length equals 13 residues. CDR1 LNHDA and CDR2 SQIVND come from the germline V gene (reference sequence). The trim removed 7 bases at V and 3 bases at J, leaving 4 bases unmatched. The source is a man aged 35 to 55 with T-cell large granular lymphocyte leukemia. Some clones in this sample may be carry-over from other donors' samples. The sample comprised peripheral blood mononuclear cells. The chain employs TRBV19 and TRBJ1-2, with 8 bases matching TRBD1. This chain's CDR3 is CASMDRADYGYTF. The DNA for the CDR3 is TGTGCCAGTATGGACAGGGCGGACTATGGCTACACCTTC.